One T cell receptor (beta chain) is described in this entry. Its antigen is not known. Libraries were prepared by immunoSEQ multiplex PCR; TCRdb keeps only in-frame clonotypes and omits some of them. Seen here are roughly 100,000 clones, 86% observed once, and the top ten hold around 6%. On cycle 4 day 1 and cycle 7 day 1, as well as at baseline, blood was sampled. These data belong to a study of OX40 agonist ivuxolimab in advanced cancers. Germline V gene data show CDR1 as MGHRA and CDR2 as YSYEKL. CDR3 size: 13 residues. Deletions cut 4 bases from V and 6 bases from J, with 10 bases between. General observations from the study: There was clonal expansion of CD4+ and CD8+ blood T cells by week 6 at 0.1 to 3.0 mg/kg. The study found that CD8+ T cells averaged more expanded clones than CD4+. People who partly responded at 0.1-3.0 mg/kg had some of the least clonal expansion seen.

The sample was CD4+ or CD8+ T cells sorted from blood, taken in a trial of the OX40 agonist ivuxolimab. The sequence came from an adult with an advanced solid tumor such as melanoma, head and neck, liver or kidney cancer. The chain combines TRBV4-1 with TRBJ2-1; D unclear. This CDR3 is CASSPPGPNEQFF. CDR3 nucleotide sequence: TGCGCCAGCAGCCCCCCCGGGCCCAATGAGCAGTTCTTC.